The sequence of this T cell receptor (beta chain) was determined in a study of OX40 agonist ivuxolimab in advanced cancers. As for the study in general: Partial responses were observed in three patients, of whom one had hepatocellular carcinoma and two had cutaneous melanoma.

Deletions cut 0 bases from V and 3 bases from J, with 10 bases between. Germline V CDR1 and CDR2: SGDLS, YYNGEE. The CDR3 spans 15 residues. TCRdb's table, derived via immunoSEQ multiplex PCR, lists solely in-frame clones and lacks some. The table records tens of thousands of clones, roughly 70% of them present only once. This clone was recorded once. The V call is TRBV9, the J call TRBJ2-1, with D maybe TRBD1 (6 bases). The input for sequencing was CD4+ or CD8+ T cells sorted from blood, taken in a trial of the OX40 agonist ivuxolimab. This clonotype was sampled from an adult with an advanced solid tumor such as melanoma, head and neck, liver or kidney cancer. The CDR3, as DNA: TGTGCCAGCAGCGTAGCCCAGACAGGCTACAATGAGCAGTTCTTC. Translated: CASSVAQTGYNEQFF.